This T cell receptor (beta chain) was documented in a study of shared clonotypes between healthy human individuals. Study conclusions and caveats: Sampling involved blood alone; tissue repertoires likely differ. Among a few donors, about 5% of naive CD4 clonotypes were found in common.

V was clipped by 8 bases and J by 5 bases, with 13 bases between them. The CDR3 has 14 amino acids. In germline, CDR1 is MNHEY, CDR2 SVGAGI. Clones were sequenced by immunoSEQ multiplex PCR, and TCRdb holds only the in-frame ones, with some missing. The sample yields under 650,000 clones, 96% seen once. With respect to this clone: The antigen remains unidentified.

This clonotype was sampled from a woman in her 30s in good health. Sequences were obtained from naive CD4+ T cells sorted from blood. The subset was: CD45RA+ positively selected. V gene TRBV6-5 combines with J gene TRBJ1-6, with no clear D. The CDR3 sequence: CASSPGDHNSPLHF. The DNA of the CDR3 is TGTGCCAGCTCCCCAGGCGACCATAATTCACCCCTCCACTTT.